The rows below give T cell receptor beta chains drawn from one sample of a study of blood T cells in healthy people across ages. TCRdb recomputed calls from the 5' RACE reads with MiXCR, one row per CDR3 protein. The sample includes approximately 760,000 distinct CDR3 sequences, around 25% seen only once; the top ten take more than 7.5%. These records were also assigned to another study, of T cells of mothers and their children.

The sequenced material came from blood. The receptor set was obtained from a boy between 10 and 17 years old in good health. Both conserved end residues are part of each CDR3. The order of the fields is V gene, D gene, J gene, clone size, CDR3 protein, CDR3 DNA. The D gene is left open where the match is weak. The size entry is marked missing in some rows and otherwise reads once, few, many or a size class.

TRBV28	NA	TRBJ1-6	NA	CASSFIGEVYNSPLHF	TGTGCCAGCAGTTTCATAGGGGAGGTGTATAATTCACCCCTCCACTTT
TRBV28	NA	TRBJ2-7	few	CASRPAALSSYEQYF	TGTGCCAGCAGACCGGCCGCTCTTAGCTCCTACGAGCAGTACTTC
TRBV2	NA	TRBJ2-3	NA	CASSESAGRTTDTQYF	TGTGCCAGCAGTGAATCTGCTGGGCGGACCACAGATACGCAGTATTTT
TRBV3-1	TRBD2	TRBJ2-5	NA	CASSRLAADQYF	TGTGCCAGCAGCCGACTAGCGGCAGACCAGTACTTC
TRBV7-9	NA	TRBJ2-7	NA	CASSPEQGAYEQYF	TGTGCCAGCAGCCCGGAGCAGGGAGCCTACGAGCAGTACTTC
TRBV9	NA	TRBJ1-6	few	CASSVGGRYNSPLHF	TGTGCCAGCAGCGTAGGCGGACGGTATAATTCACCCCTCCACTTT
TRBV5-1	NA	TRBJ2-3	NA	CASSLGAETDTQYF	TGCGCCAGCAGCTTGGGGGCAGAAACAGATACGCAGTATTTT
TRBV27	TRBD2	TRBJ2-1	NA	CASRTSGDSYNEQFF	TGTGCCAGCAGGACTAGCGGGGACTCCTACAATGAGCAGTTCTTC
TRBV6-2/TRBV6-3	NA	TRBJ2-5	once	CASSYGATLGAQYF	TGTGCCAGCAGTTACGGGGCCACCCTTGGGGCCCAGTACTTC
TRBV6-5	TRBD2	TRBJ2-7	NA	CASSYRPGLAGTYEQYF	TGTGCCAGCAGTTACCGACCGGGACTAGCGGGTACCTACGAGCAGTACTTC
TRBV14	TRBD2	TRBJ2-1	NA	CASSPRVAGGSYNEQFF	TGTGCCAGCAGCCCGCGGGTAGCGGGAGGCTCCTACAATGAGCAGTTCTTC
TRBV9	TRBD2	TRBJ2-1	NA	CASSVTSGRATNSYNEQFF	TGTGCCAGCAGCGTAACTAGCGGGAGGGCCACAAACTCCTACAATGAGCAGTTCTTC
TRBV7-9	NA	TRBJ1-2	NA	CASSLRGDKYGYTF	TGTGCCAGCAGCTTACGCGGGGATAAGTATGGCTACACCTTC